This is a list of T cell receptor beta chains from one sample in a study of radiotherapy plus CTLA-4 blockade in lung cancer. The table came from immunoSEQ multiplex PCR; TCRdb's copy has only in-frame clones and leaves some out. The sample lists approximately 28,000 clones, less than 85% seen once, with approximately 8.3% in the top ten. The source was peripheral blood, collected from a patient treated with radiotherapy plus ipilimumab. These receptors came from a human donor with non-small cell lung cancer who had stable disease on radiotherapy plus ipilimumab. The CDR3 runs from the conserved cysteine through the conserved F or W. D genes are given only for firm matches. Some rows have no size entry. The others give once, few or many, or a class for an expanded clone.

CDR3 protein: CASTPGTGLTEAFF
CDR3 DNA: TGTGCCAGCACACCCGGGACAGGTCTCACTGAAGCTTTCTTT
D gene: TRBD1
clone size: -
V gene: TRBV7-2
J gene: TRBJ1-1

CDR3 protein: CASSLDSMAPSGGLSTDTQYF
CDR3 DNA: TGCGCCAGCAGCTTGGATTCCATGGCGCCTAGCGGGGGCCTCAGCACAGATACGCAGTATTTT
D gene: TRBD2
clone size: -
V gene: TRBV5-1
J gene: TRBJ2-3

CDR3 protein: CASSLAGGHYTEAFF
CDR3 DNA: TGTGCCAGCAGCCTAGCGGGGGGGCACTACACTGAAGCTTTCTTT
D gene: -
clone size: -
V gene: TRBV7-9
J gene: TRBJ1-1

CDR3 protein: CATHGTIHETQYF
CDR3 DNA: TGTGCCACCCACGGGACTATCCATGAGACCCAGTACTTC
D gene: TRBD2
clone size: -
V gene: TRBV7-6
J gene: TRBJ2-5

CDR3 protein: CASSLAVETGDTDTQYF
CDR3 DNA: TGTGCCAGCAGCTTAGCTGTGGAGACAGGGGACACAGATACGCAGTATTTT
D gene: TRBD1
clone size: -
V gene: TRBV7-6
J gene: TRBJ2-3

CDR3 protein: CASSSGQNYGYTF
CDR3 DNA: TGTGCCAGCAGTTCGGGACAGAACTATGGCTACACCTTC
D gene: TRBD1
clone size: -
V gene: TRBV28
J gene: TRBJ1-2

CDR3 protein: CASSLGGRNEKLFF
CDR3 DNA: TGTGCCAGCAGCTTGGGGGGTAGGAATGAAAAACTGTTTTTT
D gene: -
clone size: -
V gene: TRBV5-4
J gene: TRBJ1-4

CDR3 protein: CASRSGQPNTEAFF
CDR3 DNA: TGCGCCAGCAGGTCGGGACAGCCGAACACTGAAGCTTTCTTT
D gene: TRBD1
clone size: once
V gene: TRBV5-1
J gene: TRBJ1-1

CDR3 protein: CASSLASGSSYNEQFF
CDR3 DNA: TGTGCCAGCAGTTTAGCTAGCGGGAGCTCCTACAATGAGCAGTTCTTC
D gene: TRBD2
clone size: -
V gene: TRBV28
J gene: TRBJ2-1

CDR3 protein: CAWSGRAGEKLFF
CDR3 DNA: TGTGCCTGGAGTGGGAGGGCCGGTGAAAAACTGTTTTTT
D gene: -
clone size: -
V gene: TRBV30
J gene: TRBJ1-4

CDR3 protein: CASSRESSGANVLTF
CDR3 DNA: TGTGCCAGCAGCCGAGAATCCTCTGGGGCCAACGTCCTGACTTTC
D gene: -
clone size: -
V gene: TRBV27
J gene: TRBJ2-6

CDR3 protein: CASSPLASTDTQYF
CDR3 DNA: TGTGCCAGTAGCCCCCTAGCGAGCACAGATACGCAGTATTTT
D gene: -
clone size: -
V gene: TRBV19
J gene: TRBJ2-3

CDR3 protein: CASSLRTANNEKLFF
CDR3 DNA: TGTGCCAGTAGTCTCCGGACAGCCAACAATGAAAAACTGTTTTTT
D gene: -
clone size: -
V gene: TRBV19
J gene: TRBJ1-4

CDR3 protein: CASSLGAINEQFF
CDR3 DNA: TGTGCCAGCAGCTTGGGAGCTATCAATGAGCAGTTCTTC
D gene: -
clone size: -
V gene: TRBV5-6
J gene: TRBJ2-1

CDR3 protein: CASSPGTGGGEQYF
CDR3 DNA: TGTGCCAGCAGCCCAGGAACAGGAGGAGGCGAGCAGTACTTC
D gene: -
clone size: -
V gene: TRBV11-2
J gene: TRBJ2-7

CDR3 protein: CASSKLSRYNEQFF
CDR3 DNA: TGCGCCAGCAGCAAATTATCACGGTACAATGAGCAGTTCTTC
D gene: -
clone size: once
V gene: TRBV5-1
J gene: TRBJ2-1

CDR3 protein: CASSFLGTEAFF
CDR3 DNA: TGTGCCAGTAGCTTTCTGGGCACTGAAGCTTTCTTT
D gene: -
clone size: -
V gene: TRBV19
J gene: TRBJ1-1

CDR3 protein: CASSQGHRDYEQYF
CDR3 DNA: TGCGCCAGCAGCCAAGGACACAGAGACTACGAGCAGTACTTC
D gene: -
clone size: -
V gene: TRBV4-3
J gene: TRBJ2-7

CDR3 protein: CASSELPGQKNTEAFF
CDR3 DNA: TGTGCCAGCAGTGAACTTCCGGGACAGAAAAACACTGAAGCTTTCTTT
D gene: TRBD1
clone size: -
V gene: TRBV6-1
J gene: TRBJ1-1

CDR3 protein: CASSPKDRIGNEQFF
CDR3 DNA: TGTGCCAGCAGCCCCAAGGACCGTATAGGGAATGAGCAGTTCTTC
D gene: -
clone size: -
V gene: TRBV13
J gene: TRBJ2-1

CDR3 protein: CASSWGRSGANVLTF
CDR3 DNA: TGTGCCAGCAGCTGGGGGAGATCTGGGGCCAACGTCCTGACTTTC
D gene: -
clone size: few
V gene: TRBV13
J gene: TRBJ2-6

CDR3 protein: CASSLAPGYNSPLHF
CDR3 DNA: TGCGCCAGCAGCTTGGCCCCGGGCTATAATTCACCCCTCCACTTT
D gene: -
clone size: -
V gene: TRBV5-1
J gene: TRBJ1-6

CDR3 protein: CASTGRPMNTEAFF
CDR3 DNA: TGTGCCAGCACGGGACGGCCTATGAACACTGAAGCTTTCTTT
D gene: -
clone size: -
V gene: TRBV2
J gene: TRBJ1-1

CDR3 protein: CASSLESRLRSGNTIYF
CDR3 DNA: TGTGCCAGCAGCTTAGAAAGTAGGCTTCGCTCTGGAAACACCATATATTTT
D gene: -
clone size: -
V gene: TRBV7-6
J gene: TRBJ1-3

CDR3 protein: CASSSGQVFSGNTIYF
CDR3 DNA: TGTGCCAGCAGCTCGGGACAGGTTTTCTCTGGAAACACCATATATTTT
D gene: TRBD1
clone size: once
V gene: TRBV7-9
J gene: TRBJ1-3

CDR3 protein: CASSLTQQGYTF
CDR3 DNA: TGCGCCAGCAGCTTAACACAACAGGGCTACACCTTC
D gene: -
clone size: few
V gene: TRBV5-1
J gene: TRBJ1-2

CDR3 protein: CASSSSSRAEAFF
CDR3 DNA: TGTGCCAGCAGTTCCTCCTCCAGGGCTGAAGCTTTCTTT
D gene: -
clone size: -
V gene: TRBV7-2
J gene: TRBJ1-1

CDR3 protein: CASSLGGTAASTDTQYF
CDR3 DNA: TGTGCCAGCAGCTTAGGAGGGACCGCCGCTAGCACAGATACGCAGTATTTT
D gene: -
clone size: -
V gene: TRBV7-9
J gene: TRBJ2-3

CDR3 protein: CASSFRGEDTGELFF
CDR3 DNA: TGCGCCAGCAGCTTTCGGGGCGAAGACACCGGGGAGCTGTTTTTT
D gene: -
clone size: -
V gene: TRBV5-1
J gene: TRBJ2-2

CDR3 protein: CAAQDSYGYTF
CDR3 DNA: TGTGCCGCCCAGGACTCCTATGGCTACACCTTC
D gene: -
clone size: -
V gene: TRBV30
J gene: TRBJ1-2

CDR3 protein: CASSLSGTLGGRGYGYTF
CDR3 DNA: TGTGCCAGCAGCTTAAGCGGGACACTTGGGGGCCGCGGCTATGGCTACACCTTC
D gene: -
clone size: -
V gene: TRBV7-3
J gene: TRBJ1-2

CDR3 protein: CTSSYDLGYGYTF
CDR3 DNA: TGCACCAGCAGTTATGACCTTGGCTATGGCTACACCTTC
D gene: -
clone size: -
V gene: TRBV1
J gene: TRBJ1-2

CDR3 protein: CASSSRGVGTGRDSYTF
CDR3 DNA: TGTGCCAGCAGCTCAAGGGGAGTCGGGACAGGGAGGGATAGCTACACCTTC
D gene: TRBD1
clone size: -
V gene: TRBV5-4
J gene: TRBJ1-2

CDR3 protein: CASSLDHSNQPQHF
CDR3 DNA: TGTGCCAGCAGCTTAGACCATAGCAATCAGCCCCAGCATTTT
D gene: -
clone size: -
V gene: TRBV7-9
J gene: TRBJ1-5

CDR3 protein: CASSLPGQGSEAFF
CDR3 DNA: TGCGCCAGCAGCCTTCCGGGACAGGGCAGTGAAGCTTTCTTT
D gene: TRBD1
clone size: -
V gene: TRBV5-1
J gene: TRBJ1-1

CDR3 protein: CASSPQQNYGYTF
CDR3 DNA: TGTGCCAGCTCACCACAACAGAACTATGGCTACACCTTC
D gene: -
clone size: few
V gene: TRBV18
J gene: TRBJ1-2

CDR3 protein: CASKGQGYSYEQYF
CDR3 DNA: TGTGCCAGTAAGGGACAGGGGTATTCCTACGAGCAGTACTTC
D gene: TRBD1
clone size: -
V gene: TRBV19
J gene: TRBJ2-7

CDR3 protein: CASSVGSQETQYF
CDR3 DNA: TGTGCCAGCAGTGTGGGTTCCCAAGAGACCCAGTACTTC
D gene: -
clone size: -
V gene: TRBV2
J gene: TRBJ2-5

CDR3 protein: CASSMNRGTEAFF
CDR3 DNA: TGTGCCAGTAGTATGAACAGGGGAACTGAAGCTTTCTTT
D gene: TRBD1
clone size: -
V gene: TRBV19
J gene: TRBJ1-1

CDR3 protein: CASSFAGLAGGYEQFF
CDR3 DNA: TGTGCCAGCAGCTTCGCGGGGCTAGCGGGGGGGTATGAGCAGTTCTTC
D gene: TRBD2
clone size: -
V gene: TRBV7-9
J gene: TRBJ2-1

CDR3 protein: CASSQGLAGALEKTQYF
CDR3 DNA: TGTGCCAGCAGCCAAGGACTAGCGGGGGCACTAGAAAAGACCCAGTACTTC
D gene: TRBD2
clone size: -
V gene: TRBV7-9
J gene: TRBJ2-5

CDR3 protein: CASSSDRPNTEAFF
CDR3 DNA: TGTGCCAGCAGCTCGGACAGGCCGAACACTGAAGCTTTCTTT
D gene: TRBD1
clone size: -
V gene: TRBV7-6
J gene: TRBJ1-1

CDR3 protein: CASSLFLGDYEQYF
CDR3 DNA: TGCGCCAGCAGCCTTTTCTTAGGGGACTACGAGCAGTACTTC
D gene: -
clone size: -
V gene: TRBV4-3
J gene: TRBJ2-7

CDR3 protein: CASSQDLKLNYGYTF
CDR3 DNA: TGTGCCAGCAGCCAAGATCTAAAACTGAACTATGGCTACACCTTC
D gene: -
clone size: -
V gene: TRBV4-2
J gene: TRBJ1-2

CDR3 protein: CASSGTPSNQPQHF
CDR3 DNA: TGTGCCAGCAGCGGGACACCCAGCAATCAGCCCCAGCATTTT
D gene: -
clone size: -
V gene: TRBV6-1
J gene: TRBJ1-5

CDR3 protein: CASSPSGPKNIQYF
CDR3 DNA: TGTGCCAGCAGCCCCTCAGGGCCCAAAAACATTCAGTACTTC
D gene: -
clone size: -
V gene: TRBV7-2
J gene: TRBJ2-4

CDR3 protein: CASSPPGQGGETQYF
CDR3 DNA: TGTGCCAGCTCACCACCGGGACAGGGCGGCGAGACCCAGTACTTC
D gene: TRBD1
clone size: -
V gene: TRBV18
J gene: TRBJ2-5

CDR3 protein: CAWSEEGYEQYF
CDR3 DNA: TGTGCCTGGTCCGAGGAGGGGTACGAGCAGTACTTC
D gene: -
clone size: once
V gene: TRBV30
J gene: TRBJ2-7

CDR3 protein: CASSLVVSSGGITGELFF
CDR3 DNA: TGTGCCAGCAGCTTAGTCGTTTCTAGCGGGGGTATCACCGGGGAGCTGTTTTTT
D gene: TRBD2
clone size: -
V gene: TRBV7-2
J gene: TRBJ2-2

CDR3 protein: CASSLQQGVGNTIYF
CDR3 DNA: TGTGCCAGCAGTTTACAACAGGGGGTAGGAAACACCATATATTTT
D gene: TRBD1
clone size: medium-sized
V gene: TRBV28
J gene: TRBJ1-3

CDR3 protein: CASSINRGGTEAFF
CDR3 DNA: TGTGCCAGTAGTATAAACAGGGGAGGCACTGAAGCTTTCTTT
D gene: TRBD1
clone size: -
V gene: TRBV19
J gene: TRBJ1-1

CDR3 protein: CASSSSGGPTDTQYF
CDR3 DNA: TGCGCCAGCAGCTCTAGCGGGGGGCCCACAGATACGCAGTATTTT
D gene: TRBD2
clone size: -
V gene: TRBV5-1
J gene: TRBJ2-3

CDR3 protein: CAWRAGTSGARTDTQYF
CDR3 DNA: TGTGCCTGGAGGGCCGGGACTAGCGGGGCCCGCACAGATACGCAGTATTTT
D gene: TRBD2
clone size: -
V gene: TRBV30
J gene: TRBJ2-3

CDR3 protein: CASSLFPGSEQYF
CDR3 DNA: TGTGCCAGCAGCTTATTTCCAGGGAGCGAGCAGTACTTC
D gene: -
clone size: -
V gene: TRBV7-2
J gene: TRBJ2-7

CDR3 protein: CASSLRPGLGHEAFF
CDR3 DNA: TGTGCCAGCAGCCTGAGGCCCGGACTCGGCCATGAAGCTTTCTTT
D gene: -
clone size: -
V gene: TRBV11-2
J gene: TRBJ1-1